A few counts support the clone carrying this TCR beta chain. TCR beta sequencing was performed on blood CD8+ and CD4+ T cells. TEMRA cells were FACS-enriched and CD8+ and CD4+ T cells negatively isolated. These data belong to a study of CD8 T cells in Susac syndrome. Reverse transcription used about 0.45 to 1 ug RNA and random hexamers. The CDR3 of TCR beta was amplified by immunoSEQ multiplex PCR across 54 Vbeta and 13 Jbeta. From the immunoSEQ multiplex PCR reads, TCRdb called clonotypes with MiXCR, one entry per CDR3 protein. The table includes fewer than 150,000 distinct CDR3 sequences, under 95% detected once. CDR3 length: 14 amino acids. The ends lost 2 bases at V and 4 bases at J; junction bases unmatched: 3. Germline V CDR1 and CDR2: SQVTM, ANQGSEA.

The sequence derives from a human donor with multiple sclerosis. The chain carries TRBV29-1 and TRBJ2-7; TRBD2 aligns across 12 bases. Sequencing was carried out using CD8+ T cells from PBMCs. The CDR3 region has the DNA TGCAGCGTTGAACCGCTAGCGGGAGGGTACGAGCAGTACTTC. Its protein is CSVEPLAGGYEQYF.